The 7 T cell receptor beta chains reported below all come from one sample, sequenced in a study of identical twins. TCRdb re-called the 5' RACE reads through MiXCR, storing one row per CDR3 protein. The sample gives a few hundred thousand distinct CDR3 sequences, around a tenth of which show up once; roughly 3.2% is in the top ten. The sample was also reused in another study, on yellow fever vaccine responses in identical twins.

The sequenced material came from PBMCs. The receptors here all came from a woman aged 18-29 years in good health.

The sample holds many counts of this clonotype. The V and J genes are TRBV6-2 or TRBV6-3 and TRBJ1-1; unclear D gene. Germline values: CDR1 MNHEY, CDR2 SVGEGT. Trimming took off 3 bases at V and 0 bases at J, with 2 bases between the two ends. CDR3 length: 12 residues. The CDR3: CASSYVNTEAFF. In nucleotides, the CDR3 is TGTGCCAGCAGTTATGTGAACACTGAAGCTTTCTTT.

The DNA of the CDR3 is TGTGCCAGCGCCGATCCCCCCGGGGGGATAGATACGCAGTATTTT. Translation gives CASADPPGGIDTQYF. The chain employs TRBV12-3 or TRBV12-4 and TRBJ2-3; TRBD2 aligns across 7 bases. V lost 8 bases and J lost 5; bases outside the gene matches: 13. The length of the CDR3 is 15 residues.

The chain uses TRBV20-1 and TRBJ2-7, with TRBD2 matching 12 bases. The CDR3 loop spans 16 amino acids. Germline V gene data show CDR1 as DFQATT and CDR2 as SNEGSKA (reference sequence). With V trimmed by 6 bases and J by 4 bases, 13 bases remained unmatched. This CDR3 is CSAGTSGFWGGYEQYF. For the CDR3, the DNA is TGCAGTGCGGGGACTAGCGGGTTCTGGGGTGGGTACGAGCAGTACTTC.

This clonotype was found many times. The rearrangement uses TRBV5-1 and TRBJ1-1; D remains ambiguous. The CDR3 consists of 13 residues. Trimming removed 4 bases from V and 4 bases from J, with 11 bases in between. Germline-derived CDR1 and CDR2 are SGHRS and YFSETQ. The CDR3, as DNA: TGCGCCAGCAGCACGAGACGGGGCACTGAAGCTTTCTTT. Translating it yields CASSTRRGTEAFF. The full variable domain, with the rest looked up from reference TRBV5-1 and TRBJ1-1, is KAGVTQTPRYLIKTRGQQVTLSCSPISGHRSVSWYQQTPGQGLQFLFEYFSETQRNKGNFPGRFSGRQFSNSRSEMNVSTLELGDSALYLCASSTRRGTEAFFGQGTRLTVV.

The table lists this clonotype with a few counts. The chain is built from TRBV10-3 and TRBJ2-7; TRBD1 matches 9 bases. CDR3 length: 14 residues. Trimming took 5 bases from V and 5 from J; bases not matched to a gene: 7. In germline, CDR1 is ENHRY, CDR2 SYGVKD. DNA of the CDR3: TGTGCCATCAGTTACCGGACAGGGGTGAACGAGCAGTACTTC. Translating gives CAISYRTGVNEQYF.

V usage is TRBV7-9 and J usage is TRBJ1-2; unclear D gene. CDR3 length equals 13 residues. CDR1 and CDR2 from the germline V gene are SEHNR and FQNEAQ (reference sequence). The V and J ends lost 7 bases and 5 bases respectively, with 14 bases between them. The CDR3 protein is CASTLAVKYGYTF. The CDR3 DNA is TGTGCCAGCACCCTTGCCGTCAAATATGGCTACACCTTC.

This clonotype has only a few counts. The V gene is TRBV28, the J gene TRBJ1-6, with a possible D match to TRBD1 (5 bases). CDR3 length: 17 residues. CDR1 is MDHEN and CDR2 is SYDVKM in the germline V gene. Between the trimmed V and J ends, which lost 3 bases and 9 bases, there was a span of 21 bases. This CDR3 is CASSLLFNGARASPLHF. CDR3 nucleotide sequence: TGTGCCAGCAGTTTGCTCTTCAATGGGGCGCGAGCTTCACCCCTCCACTTT.